The 24 T cell receptor beta chains presented below share a single source sample, sequenced in a study of T-cell reconstitution after alpha-beta-depleted transplantation in children. The authors prepared the TCRbeta library with unique molecular identifiers. TCRdb itself ran the PCR reads through MiXCR, one entry per CDR3 protein. Of 350,000 to 400,000 distinct CDR3 sequences listed, around 21% are singletons. The sample in question was PBMCs from the stem cell graft donor, obtained from the stem cell graft. The receptors here all came from a human donor who donated a stem cell graft to a child with acute myeloid leukemia.

In nucleotides, the CDR3 is TGCAGTGCTAGAGGATCGGCTAGCGGGAGTCCCAATGAGCAGTTCTTC. Protein: CSARGSASGSPNEQFF. This chain links TRBV20-1 with TRBJ2-1, with TRBD2 identical over 10 bases. After removal of 1 base from V and 6 bases from J, the junction contained 9 bases not matched to a gene. The CDR3 loop spans 16 amino acids. Per germline, CDR1 DFQATT and CDR2 SNEGSKA (reference sequence).

The V call is TRBV2, the J call TRBJ1-1, with D unclear. Per germline, CDR1 SNHLY and CDR2 FYNNEI. There are 10 residues in the CDR3. The V and J ends lost 4 bases and 4 bases respectively, with 1 base between them. The CDR3 spells CASSVTEAFF. CDR3 bases: TGTGCCAGCAGTGTCACTGAAGCTTTCTTT.

The V and J genes are TRBV7-9 and TRBJ2-3; 9 nucleotides line up with TRBD2. The CDR3 is 16 amino acids. Germline CDR1 SEHNR, CDR2 FQNEAQ (reference sequence). J gave up 2 bases and V 5 bases, and 8 bases lay outside the gene matches. The CDR3: CASSLLAGEVTDTQYF. CDR3 sequence (DNA): TGTGCCAGCAGCCTGTTAGCGGGAGAGGTCACAGATACGCAGTATTTT.

This clonotype was picked up many times. The chain links TRBV20-1 to TRBJ2-7; no reliable D call. This CDR3 comprises 12 residues. CDR1 and CDR2 from the germline V gene are DFQATT and SNEGSKA (reference sequence). Trimming stripped 3 bases from V and 1 base from J, with 7 bases between. The CDR3 reads CSASPGSYEQYF. The CDR3 region has the DNA TGCAGTGCTAGCCCCGGGTCCTACGAGCAGTACTTC.

The V call is TRBV4-2, the J call TRBJ2-3; D unclear. Trimming stripped 1 base from V and 2 bases from J, with 16 bases between. CDR1 and CDR2 from the germline V gene are LGHNA and YNFKEQ. CDR3 length: 17 amino acids. CDR3 amino acids: CASSQARRVKNTDTQYF. The DNA for the CDR3 is TGTGCCAGCAGCCAAGCCCGACGGGTGAAAAACACAGATACGCAGTATTTT.

This clonotype was seen many times. J is TRBJ1-1 and V is TRBV12-3 or TRBV12-4; D call uncertain. The CDR3 covers 13 residues. V lost 3 bases, J lost 10 bases, and 15 bases lay in between. CDR3 region: CASSLKRVWGAFF. CDR3 DNA sequence: TGTGCCAGCAGTTTGAAGAGGGTCTGGGGAGCTTTCTTT.

This clonotype was detected many times. The chain recombines TRBV12-3 or TRBV12-4 with TRBJ2-3; 12 bases agree with TRBD2. CDR3 length: 17 amino acids. With V trimmed by 1 base and J by 5 bases, 7 bases remained unmatched. CDR3 protein: CASSLVLAGGLGDTQYF. The CDR3 nucleotides read TGTGCCAGCAGTTTAGTCCTAGCGGGAGGGTTAGGAGATACGCAGTATTTT.

The V call is TRBV7-2, the J call TRBJ2-7; 8 bases are a match to TRBD1. CDR1 is SGHTA and CDR2 is FQGNSA in the germline V gene. The CDR3 contains 16 residues. Germline trimming cut 3 bases from V and 1 base from J; bases unmatched to any gene: 8. The CDR3 loop is CASSLDLRGPSYEQYF. Here the CDR3 DNA reads TGTGCCAGCAGCTTGGACCTCAGGGGGCCATCCTACGAGCAGTACTTC.

The genes are TRBV10-2 and TRBJ2-1, with 8 bases matching TRBD2. This CDR3 is 15 amino acids long. Germline CDR1 is WSHSY and CDR2 is SAAADI. Trimming took 4 bases from V and 1 from J; bases not matched to a gene: 3. This chain's CDR3 is CASSVAGRSYNEQFF. CDR3 coding DNA: TGCGCCAGCAGTGTAGCGGGAAGGTCCTACAATGAGCAGTTCTTC.

The rearrangement uses TRBV5-1 and TRBJ2-3, with TRBD1 identical over 8 bases. The CDR3 has 16 amino acids. The ends lost 4 bases at V and 0 bases at J; junction bases unmatched: 7. Germline CDR1 is SGHRS and CDR2 is YFSETQ. This chain's CDR3 is CASSERTGSSTDTQYF. The DNA of the CDR3 is TGCGCCAGCAGCGAAAGGACAGGGTCTAGCACAGATACGCAGTATTTT.

This chain uses TRBV28 with TRBJ2-1, with TRBD1 matching over 9 bases. V shed 6 bases and J 7 bases; nucleotides not matched to a gene: 10. Germline-derived CDR1 and CDR2 are MDHEN and SYDVKM. This CDR3 has 15 residues. CDR3 sequence reads: CASRQPGQGLNEQFF. The CDR3 nucleotides are TGTGCCAGCAGACAACCGGGACAGGGCTTGAATGAGCAGTTCTTC.

This clonotype was found many times. The V gene is TRBV29-1, the J gene TRBJ2-3; unclear D gene. CDR1 and CDR2 from the germline V gene are SQVTM and ANQGSEA. There are 13 residues in the CDR3. V dropped 3 bases and J dropped 6 bases, with 13 bases sitting between them. CDR3 region: CSVEVGFGDTQYF. The CDR3 nucleotides are TGCAGCGTTGAGGTCGGATTTGGGGATACGCAGTATTTT.

The chain employs TRBV4-1 and TRBJ2-3; a weak D match, TRBD2 (6 bases). CDR1 and CDR2 from the germline V gene are MGHRA and YSYEKL. The CDR3 loop spans 15 amino acids. V lost 0 bases and J lost 8, with 15 bases in between. The CDR3 nucleotides are TGCGCCAGCAGCCAAGATCTCGGGGGAGGACGTACGCAGTATTTT. It specifies CASSQDLGGGRTQYF.

This clonotype has a handful of counts. This chain links TRBV10-3 with TRBJ2-5, with 11 bases identical to TRBD2. Germline V CDR1 and CDR2: ENHRY, SYGVKD. The CDR3 runs to 15 residues. With 4 bases clipped from V and 1 base from J, the junction kept 2 bases outside the gene matches. CDR3 protein: CAISAGTSGQETQYF. The CDR3 DNA reads TGTGCCATCAGTGCCGGGACTAGCGGCCAAGAGACCCAGTACTTC.

This clonotype appeared a few times. This chain connects TRBV20-1 to TRBJ2-1; 13 nucleotides match TRBD2. CDR1 is DFQATT and CDR2 is SNEGSKA in the germline V gene (reference sequence). V was clipped by 4 bases and J by 2 bases; unmatched bases: 8. The CDR3 extends over 17 amino acids. DNA of the CDR3: TGCAGTGCTACTGGACTAGCGGGAGATTTCACCTACAATGAGCAGTTCTTC. Translation: CSATGLAGDFTYNEQFF.

In this sample, this clonotype turned up many times. The chain links TRBV12-3 or TRBV12-4 to TRBJ1-1, with D possibly TRBD1 on 5 matching bases. CDR3 size: 14 residues. V was shortened by 3 bases and J by 4 bases, with 12 bases between the two germline ends. DNA for the CDR3: TGTGCCAGCAGTTTGCGTGGGGGGAGCACTGAAGCTTTCTTT. It translates to CASSLRGGSTEAFF.

This clonotype has a handful of counts. The V and J genes are TRBV10-2 and TRBJ2-7, with 8 bases aligning to TRBD2. This CDR3 contains 15 residues. CDR1 is WSHSY and CDR2 is SAAADI in the germline V gene. Germline trimming cut 7 bases from V and 7 bases from J; bases unmatched to any gene: 15. The CDR3 sequence is CASMTPGGGQKEQYF. The DNA of the CDR3 is TGCGCCAGCATGACCCCCGGGGGGGGGCAGAAAGAGCAGTACTTC.

This clonotype has at least ten counts. This sequence joins TRBV29-1 and TRBJ2-1; 8 nucleotides align to TRBD1. V was clipped by 4 bases and J by 9 bases; unmatched bases: 8. Germline-derived CDR1 and CDR2 are SQVTM and ANQGSEA. This CDR3 is 13 amino acids long. The CDR3 sequence is CSVARTGSFEQFF. CDR3 bases: TGCAGCGTTGCGAGGACAGGGTCATTTGAGCAGTTCTTC.

This clonotype was picked up a small number of times. This chain links TRBV21-1 with TRBJ1-1; TRBD1, the table's D call, lacks a check against the DNA. TRBV21-1 is given as a pseudogene. The CDR3 loop spans 13 amino acids. The CDR3 nucleotides read TGTGCCAGCAGCTACAGGGAAGGCACTGAAGCTTTCTTT. Protein product: CASSYREGTEAFF.

This sequence joins TRBV12-3 or TRBV12-4 and TRBJ2-2; 7 positions agree with TRBD2. The J segment lost 5 bases and the V segment lost 7 bases, leaving 10 bases of the junction unmatched. The length of the CDR3 is 15 residues. The CDR3, as DNA: TGTGCCAGCACTTCTAGCGGAGGGGCTACCGGGGAGCTGTTTTTT. Encoded protein: CASTSSGGATGELFF.

The rearrangement links TRBV5-1 to TRBJ2-1, with TRBD2 as a possible D gene (6 bases). This CDR3 is built from 15 residues. CDR1 and CDR2 from the germline V gene are SGHRS and YFSETQ. V lost 4 bases to trimming and J lost 6 bases, with 17 bases between them. CDR3 protein: CASSRTTEFSNEQFF. CDR3 in DNA: TGCGCCAGCAGCCGGACTACCGAATTTTCCAATGAGCAGTTCTTC.

This clonotype was recorded a few times. The CDR3 bases are TGCAGCGTCGCAATTAGCGGGAACAGGGGCGAGCAGTACTTC. Translating it yields CSVAISGNRGEQYF. The rearrangement links TRBV29-1 to TRBJ2-7; D might be TRBD2 (8 bases). With 6 bases removed from V and 6 bases from J, the gap between germline ends came to 21 bases. From germline, CDR1 is SQVTM and CDR2 ANQGSEA. The CDR3 totals 14 residues.

A few counts support this clonotype. The chain employs TRBV4-1 and TRBJ2-1; perhaps TRBD2 as D (6 bases). The ends were cut back, 0 bases at V and 3 bases at J, with 15 bases in the middle. The CDR3 length is 17 residues. The V gene's germline CDR1 is MGHRA and CDR2 YSYEKL. The CDR3 spells CASSQEVPGTYYNEQFF. The CDR3, as DNA: TGCGCCAGCAGCCAAGAAGTGCCCGGGACTTACTACAATGAGCAGTTCTTC.

This clonotype was counted only a few times. This rearrangement joins TRBV12-3 or TRBV12-4 to TRBJ1-1; D is uncertain. The V end was cut by 3 bases, the J end by 2 bases, with 7 bases between. CDR3 length: 13 amino acids. As DNA, the CDR3 is TGTGCCAGCAGTTTTCTCCAAAACACTGAAGCTTTCTTT. Its protein product is CASSFLQNTEAFF.